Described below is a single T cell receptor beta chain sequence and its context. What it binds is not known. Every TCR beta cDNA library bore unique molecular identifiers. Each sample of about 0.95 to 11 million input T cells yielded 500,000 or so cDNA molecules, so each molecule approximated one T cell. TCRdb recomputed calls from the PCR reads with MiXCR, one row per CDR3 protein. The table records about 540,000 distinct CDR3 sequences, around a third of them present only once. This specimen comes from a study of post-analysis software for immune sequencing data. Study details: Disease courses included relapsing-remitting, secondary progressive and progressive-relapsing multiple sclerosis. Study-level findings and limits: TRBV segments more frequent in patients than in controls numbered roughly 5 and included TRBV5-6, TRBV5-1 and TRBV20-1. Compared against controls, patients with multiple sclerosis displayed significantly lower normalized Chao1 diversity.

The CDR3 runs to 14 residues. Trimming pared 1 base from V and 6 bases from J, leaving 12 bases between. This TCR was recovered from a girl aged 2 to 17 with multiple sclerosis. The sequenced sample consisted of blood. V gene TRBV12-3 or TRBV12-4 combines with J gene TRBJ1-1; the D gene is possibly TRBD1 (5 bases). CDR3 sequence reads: CASSLGGLGAEAFF. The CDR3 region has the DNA TGTGCCAGCAGTTTAGGAGGGCTGGGGGCTGAAGCTTTCTTT.